These 25 T cell receptor beta chains originate from one sample sequenced in a study of T cell changes during pregnancy in multiple sclerosis. This table comes from immunoSEQ multiplex PCR, and its TCRdb copy is limited to in-frame clones, with some not included. The data show around 35,000 clones, with about 91% seen just once and 0.4% to 0.5% held by the top ten. Sequenced material: CD4+ T cells from peripheral blood mononuclear cells, taken after pregnancy. All receptors come from a female donor with multiple sclerosis, enrolled in a pregnancy study.

Remarks on this clone: Other nucleotide sequences in the sample specify the same CDR3. The V gene is TRBV4-2, the J gene TRBJ2-2; 12 bases align to TRBD2. The ends lost 4 bases at V and 8 bases at J; junction bases unmatched: 5. CDR1 is LGHNA and CDR2 is YNFKEQ in the germline V gene. This CDR3 is 15 amino acids long. CDR3 sequence (DNA): TGTGCCAGCAGCCTGGGACTAGCGGGCACTGGGGAGCTGTTTTTT. It codes for CASSLGLAGTGELFF.

The rearrangement links TRBV27 to TRBJ2-3, with TRBD1 matching over 9 bases. CDR1 MNHEY and CDR2 SMNVEV come from the germline V gene (reference sequence). J gave up 6 bases and V 6 bases, and 4 bases lay outside the gene matches. CDR3 length: 13 residues. The DNA for the CDR3 is TGTGCCAGCAGGCCCGACAGGGGGGATACGCAGTATTTT. Its translation: CASRPDRGDTQYF.

This rearrangement joins TRBV4-2 to TRBJ2-7; 13 bases agree with TRBD2. V shed 4 bases, J shed 5 bases, and the junction held 5 bases outside the gene matches. Germline V gene lookup returns CDR1 LGHNA and CDR2 YNFKEQ. The CDR3 is made up of 15 amino acids. The CDR3 is CASSPGTSGANEQYF. CDR3 nucleotide sequence: TGTGCCAGCAGCCCCGGGACTAGCGGGGCTAACGAGCAGTACTTC.

The chain carries TRBV10-1 and TRBJ2-3; D possibly corresponds to TRBD1 (6 bases). Per the germline V gene, CDR1 is WNHNN and CDR2 is SYGVQD (reference sequence). This CDR3 comprises 15 residues. V was cut by 1 base and J by 2 bases, with 10 bases left in between. CDR3 loop: CASSEYGGATDTQYF. CDR3 sequence (DNA): TGCGCCAGCAGTGAGTATGGGGGCGCCACAGATACGCAGTATTTT.

The J gene is TRBJ2-7, the V gene TRBV27; D is perhaps TRBD2 (6 bases). Per germline, CDR1 MNHEY and CDR2 SMNVEV (reference sequence). Trimming stripped 6 bases from V and 2 bases from J, with 14 bases between. The CDR3 runs 14 residues. The CDR3: CASRNRGGPYEQYF. CDR3 nucleotide sequence: TGTGCCAGCAGAAATAGGGGAGGACCCTACGAGCAGTACTTC.

J is TRBJ1-2 and V is TRBV15; a weak D match, TRBD1 (5 bases). V was shortened by 0 bases and J by 8 bases, with 16 bases between the two germline ends. The germline gives CDR1 LNHNV, CDR2 YYDKDF (reference sequence). The CDR3 totals 15 residues. The CDR3 region is CATSREGAHQRGYTF. As DNA, the CDR3 is TGTGCCACCAGCAGAGAAGGGGCCCACCAGAGGGGCTACACCTTC.

The chain joins TRBV28 to TRBJ2-7; the match to TRBD1 covers 10 bases. In germline, CDR1 is MDHEN, CDR2 SYDVKM. The CDR3 covers 13 residues. Germline trimming cut 10 bases from V and 4 bases from J; bases unmatched to any gene: 7. CDR3 DNA sequence: TGTGCCATCTCCGGGACAGGGGCATACGAGCAGTACTTC. It specifies CAISGTGAYEQYF.

This CDR3 is CASSPVTSDTGELFF. The DNA of the CDR3 is TGTGCCAGCAGCCCCGTTACTAGCGACACCGGGGAGCTGTTTTTT. The chain has TRBV4-2 and TRBJ2-2; 7 nucleotides align to TRBD2. Germline V gene lookup returns CDR1 LGHNA and CDR2 YNFKEQ. J lost 3 bases, V lost 4 bases, and 5 bases had no gene match. The CDR3 is made up of 15 amino acids.

The chain links TRBV18 to TRBJ2-3, with 8 bases that match TRBD1. Germline CDR1 and CDR2: KGHSH and LQKENI. CDR3 length equals 16 residues. Trimming took 3 bases from V and 1 from J; bases not matched to a gene: 6. CDR3 DNA sequence: TGTGCCAGCTCACCCGGTCCGGGACAGGGCACAGATACGCAGTATTTT. This gives the protein CASSPGPGQGTDTQYF.

The chain links TRBV6-1 to TRBJ2-7; tentative D call: TRBD1 (6 bases). V was cut by 3 bases and J by 0 bases, with 18 bases left in between. Germline V lookup: CDR1 MNHNS, CDR2 SASEGT. The CDR3 has 17 residues. CDR3 amino acids: CASSESFRGRSSYEQYF. In nucleotides, the CDR3 is TGTGCCAGCAGTGAGTCATTCAGGGGCCGCAGCTCCTACGAGCAGTACTTC.

V gene TRBV7-2 combines with J gene TRBJ1-1; weak D call: TRBD1 (6 bases). The length of the CDR3 is 14 residues. V lost 7 bases and J 2 bases, leaving 14 bases between the germline ends. Germline V gene sequence: CDR1 SGHTA, CDR2 FQGNSA. The CDR3 DNA reads TGTGCCAGCAAGCAAACAGGGTTAAACACTGAAGCTTTCTTT. Encoded protein: CASKQTGLNTEAFF.

The chain carries TRBV7-9 and TRBJ2-1, with TRBD1 as a possible D gene (5 bases). From germline, CDR1 is SEHNR and CDR2 FQNEAQ (reference sequence). The CDR3 spans 13 residues. Trimming took off 1 base at V and 4 bases at J, with 5 bases between the two ends. Here the CDR3 DNA reads TGTGCCAGCAGCTTAGGGACATACAATGAGCAGTTCTTC. This gives the protein CASSLGTYNEQFF. Combining the CDR3 with reference TRBV7-9 and TRBJ2-1 gives the whole variable domain DTGVSQNPRHKITKRGQNVTFRCDPISEHNRLYWYRQTLGQGPEFLTYFQNEAQLEKSRLLSDRFSAERPKGSFSTLEIQRTEQGDSAMYLCASSLGTYNEQFFGPGTRLTVL.

The chain recombines TRBV14 with TRBJ1-1, with D hard to call. V was trimmed by 7 bases and J by 1 base, leaving 13 bases between them. The CDR3 has 14 residues. Germline CDR1 reads SGHDN; CDR2 reads FVKESK. The CDR3 sequence: CASKGGSANTEAFF. The CDR3 DNA reads as TGTGCCAGCAAGGGCGGGAGCGCGAACACTGAAGCTTTCTTT.

The gene calls are TRBV5-5 and TRBJ1-3; unclear D gene. V gave up 3 bases and J gave up 4 bases, with 17 bases separating them. The CDR3 totals 16 residues. Germline V CDR1 and CDR2: SGHKS, YYEKEE (reference sequence). The CDR3 DNA follows: TGTGCCAGCAGCTCGTCCTACGCTTTCAAAGGAAACACCATATATTTT. Translated, it gives CASSSSYAFKGNTIYF. Supplemented by reference TRBV5-5 and TRBJ1-3, the full variable domain reads DAGVTQSPTHLIKTRGQQVTLRCSPISGHKSVSWYQQVLGQGPQFIFQYYEKEERGRGNFPDRFSARQFPNYSSELNVNALLLGDSALYLCASSSSYAFKGNTIYFGEGSWLTVV.

CDR3 bases: TGCGCCAGCAGCTCGGCAGGGGGCAACACTGAAGCTTTCTTT. It encodes CASSSAGGNTEAFF. The V and J genes are TRBV5-1 and TRBJ1-1, with 8 bases identical to TRBD1. CDR1 is SGHRS, CDR2 YFSETQ, per germline. The CDR3 runs 14 residues. The trim removed 3 bases at V and 2 bases at J, leaving 3 bases unmatched.

The chain is built from TRBV6-5 and TRBJ2-7, with 7 bases matching TRBD2. The CDR3 has 14 amino acids. Germline assignment: CDR1 MNHEY and CDR2 SVGAGI. Trimming took 0 bases from V and 7 from J; bases not matched to a gene: 6. CDR3 sequence: CASSYSAGAGEQYF. In nucleotides, the CDR3 is TGTGCCAGCAGTTACTCGGCGGGAGCGGGAGAGCAGTACTTC.

The rearrangement joins TRBV5-4 to TRBJ2-1; possibly TRBD1 for D (5 bases). Germline CDR1 reads SGHNT; CDR2 reads YYREEE (reference sequence). V was shortened by 4 bases and J by 4 bases, with 9 bases between the two germline ends. The CDR3 consists of 13 residues. The CDR3 sequence is CASSPPGYNEQFF. In nucleotides, the CDR3 is TGTGCCAGCAGCCCCCCAGGGTACAATGAGCAGTTCTTC.

This clone was detected once. The chain uses TRBV19 and TRBJ2-1, with D perhaps matching TRBD1 (5 bases). Trimming took off 5 bases at V and 4 bases at J, with 15 bases between the two ends. The CDR3 runs to 15 residues. Germline V gene data show CDR1 as LNHDA and CDR2 as SQIVND (reference sequence). CDR3 in DNA: TGTGCCAGTAGTCCTGCCGACAGCGTTTACAATGAGCAGTTCTTC. It yields the protein CASSPADSVYNEQFF.

This clone occurred a few times. The chain uses TRBV6-1 and TRBJ1-1, with a possible D match to TRBD1 (5 bases). The V end was cut by 3 bases, the J end by 4 bases, with 12 bases between. The CDR3 has 14 amino acids. Germline V gene data show CDR1 as MNHNS and CDR2 as SASEGT. The CDR3 is CASSDFREGTEAFF. DNA of the CDR3: TGTGCCAGCAGTGACTTCAGGGAGGGCACTGAAGCTTTCTTT.

This clone has more than one count but fewer than ten. The V call is TRBV28, the J call TRBJ2-4; D gene uncertain. The CDR3 contains 11 residues. CDR1 MDHEN and CDR2 SYDVKM come from the germline V gene. Trimming pared 3 bases from V and 8 bases from J, leaving 5 bases between. The CDR3 DNA reads TGTGCCAGCAGTTTGGCCGACATTCAGTACTTC. Translated: CASSLADIQYF.

V and J are TRBV29-1 and TRBJ1-2, with 8 bases that match TRBD1. Trimming at V came to 3 bases and at J to 10 bases, leaving 7 bases not matched to a gene. This CDR3 is built from 12 residues. The germline V gene has CDR1 SQVTM and CDR2 ANQGSEA. The CDR3 DNA reads TGCAGCGTTGATATCAGGGGGCGCAACTACACCTTC. Amino acids: CSVDIRGRNYTF. The complete variable domain, with remaining parts taken from reference TRBV29-1 and TRBJ1-2, reads SAVISQKPSRDICQRGTSLTIQCQVDSQVTMMFWYRQQPGQSLTLIATANQGSEATYESGFVIDKFPISRPNLTFSTLTVSNMSPEDSSIYLCSVDIRGRNYTFGSGTRLTVV.

The chain uses TRBV2 and TRBJ2-7; 10 positions match TRBD1. Per the germline V gene, CDR1 is SNHLY and CDR2 is FYNNEI. V lost 4 bases, J lost 6 bases, and 6 bases stayed unmatched. The CDR3 contains 14 residues. CDR3 nucleotides: TGTGCCAGCAGTGGGAGACAGGGGGCGGGCGAGCAGTACTTC. Translated, it gives CASSGRQGAGEQYF. The variable domain in full, with the rest retrieved from reference TRBV2 and TRBJ2-7, is EPEVTQTPSHQVTQMGQEVILRCVPISNHLYFYWYRQILGQKVEFLVSFYNNEISEKSEIFDDQFSVERPDGSNFTLKIRSTKLEDSAMYFCASSGRQGAGEQYFGPGTRLTVT.

V gene TRBV11-2 combines with J gene TRBJ1-5; D gene unclear. Germline lookup yields CDR1 SGHAT and CDR2 FQNNGV. V dropped 0 bases and J dropped 4 bases, with 4 bases sitting between them. The length of the CDR3 is 13 residues. Here the CDR3 DNA reads TGTGCCAGCAGCTTAGACCGGAATCAGCCCCAGCATTTT. This gives the protein CASSLDRNQPQHF.

The V call is TRBV6-5, the J call TRBJ1-6; 7 bases agree with TRBD1. Looked up from germline, CDR1 is MNHEY and CDR2 is SVGAGI. CDR3 length equals 13 residues. Unmatched junction bases numbered 1, after V lost 4 bases and J lost 7 bases. Here the CDR3 DNA reads TGTGCCAGCAGTTGGGACAGCAATTCACCCCTCCACTTT. It specifies CASSWDSNSPLHF.

The CDR3 bases are TGCGCCAGCAGCTCCGACAATAACTACGAGCAGTACTTC. This gives the protein CASSSDNNYEQYF. V and J are TRBV5-1 and TRBJ2-7; D is uncertain. Deletions cut 3 bases from V and 3 bases from J, with 10 bases between. CDR1 is SGHRS, CDR2 YFSETQ, per germline. This CDR3 contains 13 residues.